These 21 T cell receptor beta chains were sequenced from one sample in a study of vaccination and CD4 T cells after COVID-19. Noted treatment: roughly nine-day PBMC culture with coronavirus spike peptide pools or control peptides (ViraFEST assay). What these receptors recognize is not known. Cultured CD4+ T-cell DNA underwent Oncomine TCR Beta short-read sequencing. TCRdb used MiXCR to reprocess the PCR reads, holding one entry per CDR3 protein. The data contain roughly 7,200 distinct CDR3 sequences, 25% of them singletons. This specimen was CD4+ T cells from blood, cultured in vitro, taken after SARS-CoV-2 vaccination. The receptors here all came from a human donor who had recovered from COVID-19.

The V call is TRBV29-1, the J call TRBJ1-1; no firm D call. Trimming took 5 bases from V and 5 from J, leaving 12 bases between them. The CDR3 sequence is 12 residues long. CDR1 is SQVTM, CDR2 ANQGSEA, per germline. For the CDR3, the DNA is TGCAGCGTTATTGAATGGGGTACTGAAGCTTTCTTT. Protein sequence: CSVIEWGTEAFF.

The chain is built from TRBV7-2 and TRBJ2-7; 7 bases agree with TRBD2. Germline loops: CDR1 SGHTA, CDR2 FQGNSA. V lost 1 base and J lost 5; bases outside the gene matches: 11. The CDR3 consists of 16 residues. This chain's CDR3 is CASSLDGARRGNEQYF. The CDR3 DNA sequence: TGTGCCAGCAGCTTAGATGGTGCGCGGCGGGGGAACGAGCAGTACTTC.

The gene calls are TRBV5-5 and TRBJ1-3, with a possible D match to TRBD1 (5 bases). CDR1 SGHKS and CDR2 YYEKEE come from the germline V gene (reference sequence). V was cut by 4 bases and J by 4 bases, with 12 bases left in between. The CDR3 length is 14 residues. The CDR3 coding sequence is TGTGCCAGCAGCCAGGGACTCTCGGGAAACACCATATATTTT. It translates to CASSQGLSGNTIYF.

In its sample, this clonotype ranks as medium-sized. The V and J genes are TRBV20-1 and TRBJ1-6; maybe TRBD1 (5 bases). The CDR3 length is 14 residues. The germline V and J ends were trimmed by 8 bases and 0 bases, with 11 bases remaining between them. From germline, CDR1 is DFQATT and CDR2 SNEGSKA (reference sequence). The CDR3 DNA reads TGCAGTACAGCAGGGAGCTCCTATAATTCACCCCTCCACTTT. Translated, it gives CSTAGSSYNSPLHF.

The gene calls are TRBV7-3 and TRBJ2-6; D unclear. The germline V and J ends were trimmed by 4 bases and 0 bases, with 10 bases remaining between them. This CDR3 region has 16 residues. CDR1 is SGHTA and CDR2 is FQGTGA in the germline V gene. The CDR3, as DNA: TGTGCCAGCAGCTCTCGTCCGGGCTCTGGGGCCAACGTCCTGACTTTC. Translation gives CASSSRPGSGANVLTF. The whole variable domain, remainder taken from reference TRBV7-3 and TRBJ2-6, is GAGVSQTPSNKVTEKGKYVELRCDPISGHTALYWYRQSLGQGPEFLIYFQGTGAADDSGLPNDRFFAVRPEGSVSTLKIQRTERGDSAVYLCASSSRPGSGANVLTFGAGSRLTVL.

This clonotype has just a few counts. The chain carries TRBV6-5 and TRBJ1-1; TRBD1 matches at 7 bases. The CDR3 is made up of 15 amino acids. From germline, CDR1 is MNHEY and CDR2 SVGAGI. V dropped 2 bases and J dropped 3; count of bases not matched to a gene: 6. DNA for the CDR3: TGTGCCAGCAGTTACCCTACAGGGGATCACACTGAAGCTTTCTTT. Protein sequence: CASSYPTGDHTEAFF.

V gene TRBV6-1 combines with J gene TRBJ2-7, with D perhaps matching TRBD2 (5 bases). Germline lookup yields CDR1 MNHNS and CDR2 SASEGT. With 8 bases removed from V and 2 bases from J, the gap between germline ends came to 7 bases. CDR3 length equals 11 residues. CDR3 nucleotides: TGTGCCAGCGCGGGCACCTACGAGCAGTACTTC. Its protein is CASAGTYEQYF.

This clonotype was detected only a few times. The CDR3 nucleotides read TGTGCCAGCAGCTTATTCGGGACTAGCGGGGGAGAGACCCAGTACTTC. This sequence encodes CASSLFGTSGGETQYF. V gene TRBV7-9 combines with J gene TRBJ2-5; the match to TRBD2 covers 14 bases. The J segment lost 4 bases and the V segment lost 2 bases, leaving 3 bases of the junction unmatched. The CDR3 consists of 16 residues. Germline loops: CDR1 SEHNR, CDR2 FQNEAQ (reference sequence).

This clonotype has a handful of counts. The chain combines TRBV20-1 with TRBJ1-2; 7 bases align to TRBD1. The CDR3 loop spans 15 amino acids. V was pared by 4 bases and J by 1 base, with 9 bases of the junction left unmatched. Germline-derived CDR1 and CDR2 are DFQATT and SNEGSKA (reference sequence). As DNA, the CDR3 is TGCAGTGCTACTGGACAGGAGGTGGTTAACTATGGCTACACCTTC. Residues: CSATGQEVVNYGYTF.

This clonotype counts as medium-sized. The V gene is TRBV6-5, the J gene TRBJ2-5; 8 positions agree with TRBD2. CDR1 MNHEY and CDR2 SVGAGI come from the germline V gene. Trimming at V came to 2 bases and at J to 7 bases, leaving 9 bases not matched to a gene. The CDR3 runs to 15 residues. The CDR3 here is CASSYEQRGHGTQYF. The DNA for the CDR3 is TGTGCCAGCAGTTACGAGCAGCGGGGGCACGGGACCCAGTACTTC.

The chain's CDR3 is CASSRGQRAYEQYF. CDR3 nucleotides: TGTGCCAGCAGTAGGGGACAGAGGGCCTACGAGCAGTACTTC. The chain links TRBV11-2 to TRBJ2-7; 7 bases agree with TRBD1. V was clipped by 6 bases and J by 2 bases; unmatched bases: 7. This CDR3 is 14 amino acids long. Germline values: CDR1 SGHAT, CDR2 FQNNGV.

V is TRBV20-1 and J is TRBJ2-3; 7 bases are shared with TRBD2. Germline CDR1 reads DFQATT; CDR2 reads SNEGSKA (reference sequence). Trimming cost V 8 bases and J 1 base; bases outside gene matches: 15. The CDR3 sequence is 16 residues long. The CDR3 is CSSFGGLDARTDTQYF. The DNA for the CDR3 is TGCAGTTCTTTTGGAGGACTAGACGCTCGCACAGATACGCAGTATTTT.

The chain is built from TRBV20-1 and TRBJ2-1, with D tentatively TRBD2 (6 bases). This CDR3 is 14 amino acids long. Germline V gene lookup returns CDR1 DFQATT and CDR2 SNEGSKA (reference sequence). V was trimmed by 3 bases and J by 9 bases, leaving 18 bases between them. The CDR3 loop reads CSAREGSVRGEQFF. CDR3 in DNA: TGCAGTGCTAGGGAGGGGTCGGTTCGGGGTGAGCAGTTCTTC.

The rearrangement links TRBV20-1 to TRBJ2-7; D might be TRBD2 (6 bases). Germline CDR1 is DFQATT and CDR2 is SNEGSKA (reference sequence). The CDR3 totals 13 residues. With 6 bases removed from V and 2 bases from J, the gap between germline ends came to 14 bases. This CDR3 reads CSARKGGAYEQYF. The CDR3 region has the DNA TGCAGTGCGAGAAAGGGCGGGGCCTACGAGCAGTACTTC.

V gene TRBV6-5 combines with J gene TRBJ1-2; no clear D. CDR3 length: 13 residues. The V end lost 4 bases, the J end lost 6 bases, and 12 bases lay between the germline ends. Germline CDR1 MNHEY, CDR2 SVGAGI. CDR3: CASSLEGFHGYTF. DNA for the CDR3: TGTGCCAGCAGTTTGGAAGGGTTTCATGGCTACACCTTC.

This sequence joins TRBV7-2 and TRBJ2-3; TRBD1 matches at 7 bases. V trimming: 5 bases; J trimming: 0 bases; junction bases outside the gene matches: 8. Germline loops: CDR1 SGHTA, CDR2 FQGNSA. CDR3 length: 16 amino acids. CDR3 sequence (DNA): TGTGCCAGCAGCGAAGGGACAGACTCTAGCACAGATACGCAGTATTTT. This translates into CASSEGTDSSTDTQYF.

This chain joins TRBV19 and TRBJ2-1; 8 bases are shared with TRBD2. Per germline, CDR1 LNHDA and CDR2 SQIVND (reference sequence). The V and J ends lost 11 bases and 2 bases, in that order; junction bases with no gene match: 8. The CDR3 totals 14 residues. The DNA of the CDR3 is TGTGCCGGGAGACTAGCGACCACCTACAATGAGCAGTTCTTC. It translates to CAGRLATTYNEQFF.

This clonotype rates as medium-sized. J is TRBJ2-3 and V is TRBV7-9; D not resolved. This CDR3 is 13 amino acids long. V gave up 5 bases and J gave up 0 bases, with 6 bases separating them. From germline, CDR1 is SEHNR and CDR2 FQNEAQ (reference sequence). CDR3 amino acids: CASSHYSTDTQYF. The CDR3 DNA reads TGTGCCAGCAGCCACTACAGCACAGATACGCAGTATTTT.

This chain's CDR3 is CAISEWPRRLMNTEAFF. In DNA, the CDR3 is TGTGCCATCAGTGAGTGGCCCAGGAGACTAATGAACACTGAAGCTTTCTTT. V gene TRBV10-3 combines with J gene TRBJ1-1; D not resolved. V shed 1 base and J shed 0 bases, with 15 bases lying between them. Germline loops: CDR1 ENHRY, CDR2 SYGVKD. The CDR3 consists of 17 residues.

This clonotype was found a few times. The rearrangement joins TRBV6-2 or TRBV6-3 to TRBJ1-1; 7 nucleotides agree with TRBD1. Germline lookup yields CDR1 MNHEY and CDR2 SVGEGT. The CDR3 has 13 amino acids. CDR3 sequence (DNA): TGTGGCACAGGGGAGCCATGGCGTACTGAAGCTTTCTTT. Protein: CGTGEPWRTEAFF.

This clonotype is medium-sized in the sample. This sequence joins TRBV6-5 and TRBJ2-7, with D unclear. This CDR3 region has 13 residues. V was pared by 0 bases and J by 3 bases, with 6 bases between. Germline CDR1 is MNHEY and CDR2 is SVGAGI. CDR3 sequence: CASSYSGSYEQYF. DNA of the CDR3: TGTGCCAGCAGTTACTCGGGAAGCTACGAGCAGTACTTC.